A selection of T cell receptor beta chains follows, all from one sample in a study of blood T cells in healthy people across ages. TCRdb called the 5' RACE reads again in MiXCR, with one record for every CDR3 protein. The profile covers around 1.1 million distinct CDR3 sequences, with more than 30% appearing a single time and around 13% taken by the ten largest. The specimen sequenced was blood. These receptors all stem from a man aged 18 to 35 in good health. Each CDR3 is given with its conserved first and last residue. D genes are given only for firm matches. Expanded clones are given a class, and other clones once, few, many or no size at all.

V: TRBV20-1; D: NA; size: NA; J: TRBJ1-5; DNA: TGCAGTGCCCCCCGGGCCGAAGGTCAGCCCCAGCATTTT; CDR3: CSAPRAEGQPQHF
V: TRBV13; D: TRBD2; size: NA; J: TRBJ2-4; DNA: TGTGCCAGCAGCTTCGGGACTAGCCCCGGCATTCAGTACTTC; CDR3: CASSFGTSPGIQYF
V: TRBV4-1; D: NA; size: few; J: TRBJ2-3; DNA: TGCGCCAGCAGCCAAGATTCTAGTACGTCAGATACGCAGTATTTT; CDR3: CASSQDSSTSDTQYF
V: TRBV7-9; D: NA; size: NA; J: TRBJ2-1; DNA: TGTGCCAGCAGCCCTACGGACGCCGGTCGATACAATGAGCAGTTCTTC; CDR3: CASSPTDAGRYNEQFF
V: TRBV5-1; D: TRBD1; size: NA; J: TRBJ1-2; DNA: TGCGCCAGCAGCTTGTTCGAGACAGGGGGCTACTATGGCTACACCTTC; CDR3: CASSLFETGGYYGYTF
V: TRBV20-1; D: NA; size: NA; J: TRBJ2-5; DNA: TGCAGTGCCACGACTAGGGGGGTGCGGGAGACCCAGTACTTC; CDR3: CSATTRGVRETQYF
V: TRBV11-1; D: NA; size: NA; J: TRBJ2-1; DNA: TGTGCCAGCAGCTTACCCGGGGACTGGCAGCAGTTCTTC; CDR3: CASSLPGDWQQFF
V: TRBV4-1; D: TRBD2; size: few; J: TRBJ2-1; DNA: TGCGCCAGCAGCCAAACCGCGGGAGACTCCAATGAGCAGTTCTTC; CDR3: CASSQTAGDSNEQFF
V: TRBV7-9; D: NA; size: NA; J: TRBJ2-1; DNA: TGTGTCAGCAGCCGAAAGGTTGGCAATGAGCAGTTCTTC; CDR3: CVSSRKVGNEQFF
V: TRBV7-6; D: TRBD1; size: NA; J: TRBJ2-5; DNA: TGTGCCAGCAGCCCTGGACAGGGGGCAATAAAGACCCAGTACTTC; CDR3: CASSPGQGAIKTQYF
V: TRBV12-3/TRBV12-4; D: NA; size: NA; J: TRBJ2-1; DNA: TGTGCCAGCAGCCCCCCGGATTGGGGGGTTTCGGGAAATGAGCAGTTCTTC; CDR3: CASSPPDWGVSGNEQFF
V: TRBV2; D: TRBD1; size: few; J: TRBJ1-2; DNA: TGTGCCAGCAGAGTCGACAGGGGGCGCGGCTATGGCTACACCTTC; CDR3: CASRVDRGRGYGYTF
V: TRBV5-6; D: TRBD2; size: few; J: TRBJ2-3; DNA: TGTGCCAGCAGCCTAACTAGCGGGACTTCAGATACGCAGTATTTT; CDR3: CASSLTSGTSDTQYF
V: TRBV2; D: NA; size: few; J: TRBJ1-2; DNA: TGTGCCAGCACCCCTGAGAACTATGGCTACACCTTC; CDR3: CASTPENYGYTF